The entry below gives a single TCR beta chain sequence along with its context. Its antigen is still unknown. The sequencer was an Illumina HiSeq 2000. TCR beta cDNA libraries were prepared using 5'RACE template switching, which introduced a universal primer site and unique molecular identifiers. Priming for cDNA synthesis came from the TCR beta constant segment, and two successive PCR amplification steps followed. The authors processed their data as follows. MIGEC was used to demultiplex reads and group reads by UMI, and MiTCR was used to assemble and quantify clonotypes. Only TCR cDNA sequences supported by at least two reads were kept to exclude erroneous sequences. Downstream repertoire analysis used the tcR package, and clonotypes were matched across fractions by CDR3 nucleotide sequence plus V segment. VDJmatch was used to annotate antigen specificity against VDJdb, with one amino acid substitution in CDR3 permitted. Reads reprocessed by TCRdb are summarized as one entry per CDR3 protein sequence, and DNA is absent. What appears here as the V and J calls and clone size reflects TCRdb's work, not the paper's. The sample's table lists a count of roughly 300,000 distinct CDR3 sequences. 4% to 4.5% of the sample goes to the ten largest clones.

This sample stems from a study of T cells expressing NK-cell markers (TCRdb year 2020). Regarding the research as a whole: TCR beta-chain repertoires were profiled in sorted CD3+CD56+NKG2C+, CD3+CD56+NKG2C- and CD3+CD56-NKG2C+ T-cell subsets from eight donors. Among the eight sequenced donors, seven were HCMV-seropositive and one was HCMV-seronegative. The study sequenced eight donors, all healthy volunteers chosen at random: three men and five women. Illumina HiSeq 2000/2500, MiSeq or NextSeq was used to sequence libraries as 2 x 150 bp reads. What the research found in general, with its limitations: In more than five donors, the dominant CD3+CD56+NKG2C+ clonotypes ranked among the top 10 CD8+ clonotypes, making up 1.0-7.0% of CD8+ T cells. It remained unclear whether the expanded NKG2C-expressing T cell clones were specific for HCMV antigens. Those dominant clonotypes were again the most abundant among CD3+CD56-NKG2C+ cells in a few donors, at roughly 25-60.1%.

HCMV-specific IgG was detected in serum with a commercial ELISA kit to determine HCMV serostatus. Peripheral blood mononuclear cells were isolated from blood by Ficoll density gradient centrifugation. From the cysteine through the phenylalanine, the CDR3 covers 15 amino acids. No coding sequence is recorded. CDR1 KGHDR and CDR2 SFDVKD are derived from the germline V gene. Sequencing used blood T cells: a sorted CD56 or NKG2C T cell subset, CD4+ or CD8+ T cells, or bulk PBMC T cells (not recorded which). The rearrangement joined TRBV24-1 to TRBJ2-7; no DNA is available, so the TRBD1 call from TCRdb remains unchecked. This sequence was found in a woman aged 18-70 years in good health. CDR3 sequence: CATSDSGHLTYEQYF.